This entry is about one TCR beta chain. The data are from a study of PD-1 blockade in mismatch repair-deficient tumors. Study summary: Enrolled about 2013-2017, patients had progressing, pretreated mismatch repair-deficient cancers of 12 types.

PCR or immunohistochemistry showed mismatch repair deficiency in every enrolled patient. With 6 bases removed from V and 0 bases from J, the gap between germline ends came to 18 bases. Germline V gene data show CDR1 as SGHTS and CDR2 as YDEGEE. The CDR3 is 17 residues long. The repertoire was sequenced with immunoSEQ multiplex PCR; TCRdb's copy has only in-frame clones and lacks some. The sample includes about 100,000 clones, over 75% of them seen just once. The sequenced sample was peripheral blood, obtained about 36 weeks after starting pembrolizumab. The chain couples TRBV5-8 to TRBJ2-2; D is perhaps TRBD1 (5 bases). The TCR sequence derives from an adult with mismatch repair-deficient cancer. CDR3 loop: CASTGFEALANTGELFF. CDR3 nucleotide sequence: TGTGCCAGCACAGGGTTTGAAGCCCTCGCGAACACCGGGGAGCTGTTTTTT.